These T cell receptor beta chains were read from a single sample in a study of blood T cell repertoires in COVID-19. The table came from immunoSEQ multiplex PCR; TCRdb's copy has only in-frame clones and leaves some out. The data hold 120,000 or so clones, with 88% observed a single time. Sequenced material: peripheral blood. These receptor sequences come from a man over 45 with acute or convalescent COVID-19. Both conserved end residues are part of each CDR3. Each record gives: clone size, J gene, D gene, V gene, CDR3 DNA, CDR3 protein. The D gene is left open where the match is weak. Clone sizes are given selectively: once, few, many, or a class where the clone is expanded.

>.|TRBJ2-2|.|TRBV12-3/TRBV12-4
TGTGCCACCCAAGCGCACACCGGGGAGCTGTTTTTT
CATQAHTGELFF
>.|TRBJ2-5|TRBD2|TRBV29-1
TGCAGCGTTGAAGGGCTAGCGGGAGACCAGGAGACCCAGTACTTC
CSVEGLAGDQETQYF
>.|TRBJ1-6|.|TRBV18
TGTGCCAGCTCACTTATGACAGCACCTAGTTCACCCCTCCACTTT
CASSLMTAPSSPLHF
>.|TRBJ2-1|TRBD2|TRBV29-1
TGCAGCGTCGTCCAAGCTAGCGGGAGGAACAATGAGCAGTTCTTC
CSVVQASGRNNEQFF
>.|TRBJ1-1|.|TRBV21-1
TGTGCCAGCACCGAAAAAGGTAGGACAGGGGGCACTGAAGCTTTCTTT
CASTEKGRTGGTEAFF
>.|TRBJ2-3|TRBD2|TRBV24-1
TGTGCCACCAGTGATAGTTATAGCGGGAGATTAGATACGCAGTATTTT
CATSDSYSGRLDTQYF
>.|TRBJ1-6|TRBD1|TRBV2
TGTGCCAGCAGCGCGACAGGGGGCGAGAGTTCACCCCTCCACTTT
CASSATGGESSPLHF
>.|TRBJ1-6|.|TRBV4-1
TGCGCCAGCAGCCAAGAACCCCTACTCACAGGACGTAGTTCACCCCTCCACTTT
CASSQEPLLTGRSSPLHF
>.|TRBJ2-2|TRBD1|TRBV19
TGTGCCAGTAGGGGCCCGCAGGGGGCTATCGGGGAGCTGTTTTTT
CASRGPQGAIGELFF
>once|TRBJ2-2|TRBD1|TRBV6-6
TGTGCCACCTCGGGACAGGGCAGAACCGGGGAGCTGTTTTTT
CATSGQGRTGELFF
>.|TRBJ2-3|TRBD2|TRBV10-1
TGCGCCAGCAGTGAGTCTACTAGCGGGAGGGGTGTCACAGATACGCAGTATTTT
CASSESTSGRGVTDTQYF
>.|TRBJ2-1|.|TRBV29-1
TGCAGCGCATCACTAGTGAACAATGAGCAGTTCTTC
CSASLVNNEQFF
>.|TRBJ2-3|.|TRBV6-5
TGTGCCAGCAGTTTCAACACAGATACGCAGTATTTT
CASSFNTDTQYF
>.|TRBJ2-5|TRBD1|TRBV11-3
TGTGCCAGCAGCTACCCCGGACAGGGCTTGGAGACCCAGTACTTC
CASSYPGQGLETQYF
>.|TRBJ1-2|TRBD1|TRBV6-6
TGTGCCAGCAGAGCGGACAGGGATTATGGCTACACCTTC
CASRADRDYGYTF
>.|TRBJ1-2|.|TRBV29-1
TGCAGCGCCTCGGAGTCAGGGAGGATTGAGAATGGCTACACCTTC
CSASESGRIENGYTF
>few|TRBJ1-2|.|TRBV9
TGTGCCAGCAGCGTTTTCCCTCTTTCGACGGGAGACTATGGCTACACCTTC
CASSVFPLSTGDYGYTF
>.|TRBJ2-3|TRBD2|TRBV5-1
TGCGCCAGCAGCTTGATGGGTAGCGGGAGCACAGATACGCAGTATTTT
CASSLMGSGSTDTQYF
>once|TRBJ1-1|TRBD1|TRBV18
TGTGCCAGCTCACTTCCGCAGGGGGTTTACACTGAAGCTTTCTTT
CASSLPQGVYTEAFF
>once|TRBJ2-7|TRBD2|TRBV18
TGTGCCAGCTCACCATCTAGCGGGAGGGCCGTGTACGAGCAGTACTTC
CASSPSSGRAVYEQYF
>.|TRBJ1-4|.|TRBV7-4
TGTGCCAGCAGCTTAATTCACAGGGTAGGCGAAAAACTGTTTTTT
CASSLIHRVGEKLFF
>.|TRBJ1-2|.|TRBV7-2
TGTGCCAGCAGCTTAGAAGGCAGGGGAGGGTGGTATGGCTACACCTTC
CASSLEGRGGWYGYTF
>.|TRBJ1-5|TRBD1|TRBV19
TGTGCCAGTAAAGGGGGCGGACAGCCCCAGCATTTT
CASKGGGQPQHF
>.|TRBJ2-7|TRBD2|TRBV2
TGTGCCAGCAGTGTGACTAGCGGGAGCTCCTACGAGCAGTACTTC
CASSVTSGSSYEQYF
>.|TRBJ1-4|.|TRBV5-4
TGTGCCAGCAGCCGCGGGACAACTAATGAAAAACTGTTTTTT
CASSRGTTNEKLFF
>.|TRBJ1-3|.|TRBV5-5
TGTGCCAGCAGCCTCGAACAGGCCTTCTCTGGAAACACCATATATTTT
CASSLEQAFSGNTIYF
>few|TRBJ2-7|.|TRBV5-1
TGCGCCAGCAGCTTGGAGCCAGGAGGGGGCTTCAACGAGCAGTACTTC
CASSLEPGGGFNEQYF
>.|TRBJ2-7|TRBD1|TRBV3-1/TRBV3-2
TGTGCCAGCAGCCACACAAGGACAGGGGCGTCCTCCTACGAGCAGTACTTC
CASSHTRTGASSYEQYF
>.|TRBJ2-2|.|TRBV7-6
TGTGCCAGCAGCTTACCGGGAGTAGACACCGGGGAGCTGTTTTTT
CASSLPGVDTGELFF
>.|TRBJ1-5|.|TRBV4-1
TGCGCCAGCAGCCAAGATAGTCCAGGATCTGGTCAGCCCCAGCATTTT
CASSQDSPGSGQPQHF
>.|TRBJ2-7|TRBD1|TRBV4-1
TGCGCCAGCAGCCAAGAGGGGCAGGGGGCAGGGGAGCAGTACTTC
CASSQEGQGAGEQYF
>.|TRBJ2-3|TRBD2|TRBV7-9
TGTGCCAGCAGCCACGGACGCATGGGGGGGGATACGCAGTATTTT
CASSHGRMGGDTQYF
>.|TRBJ2-2|TRBD2|TRBV18
TGTGCCAGCTCACCACCGGTAGCGGGAGTCACCGGGGAGCTGTTTTTT
CASSPPVAGVTGELFF
>.|TRBJ2-1|.|TRBV19
TGTGCCAGTAGCACCATGGGGGCAGGTGAGCAGTTCTTC
CASSTMGAGEQFF
>once|TRBJ2-1|TRBD2|TRBV19
TGTGCCAGTAGTATAATGCCTAGCGGGAGGATTGGTGAGCAGTTCTTC
CASSIMPSGRIGEQFF
>.|TRBJ1-2|TRBD1|TRBV4-1
TGCGCCAGCAGCCCACAGGGGAACTATGGCTACACCTTC
CASSPQGNYGYTF
>.|TRBJ1-1|.|TRBV18
TGTGCCAGCTCACCAGTGGGGAGGCTGAACACTGAAGCTTTCTTT
CASSPVGRLNTEAFF
>.|TRBJ2-3|TRBD2|TRBV6-1
TGTGCCAGCAGTGAATTATGGACTAGCGGGAGCCAGAAGGATACGCAGTATTTT
CASSELWTSGSQKDTQYF
>.|TRBJ2-3|.|TRBV3-1/TRBV3-2
TGTGCCAGCAGCCTTCTTCGGGACACAACGCAGTATTTT
CASSLLRDTTQYF
>.|TRBJ2-1|.|TRBV21-1
TGTGCCAGCAGCACCCCTGGACTAGCGGGATCATCTACGTGTGTTCTTTCTGAGCAGTTCTTC
CASSTPGLAGSSTCVLSEQFF
>.|TRBJ2-3|.|TRBV5-1
TGCGCCAGCAGCTCTACTAGTTTGGGCACAGATACGCAGTATTTT
CASSSTSLGTDTQYF
>.|TRBJ2-1|.|TRBV18
TGTGCCAGCTCACCACCCGACAGCGCCTACAATGAGCAGTTCTTC
CASSPPDSAYNEQFF
>.|TRBJ1-1|TRBD1|TRBV7-6
TGTGCCAGCAGCGCGGGGGGGACAGGTTTCACTGAAGCTTTCTTT
CASSAGGTGFTEAFF
>.|TRBJ2-7|.|TRBV5-4
TGTGCCAGCAGCCGAAGACAGCCCTACGAGCAGTACTTC
CASSRRQPYEQYF
>.|TRBJ2-1|TRBD2|TRBV5-1
TGCGCCAGCAGCTTCCCCGGGACTAGCGGAAACAATGAGCAGTTCTTC
CASSFPGTSGNNEQFF
>.|TRBJ2-1|TRBD2|TRBV6-5
TGTGCCAGCAGACTAGCGGGAGGATCCTACAATGAGCAGTTCTTC
CASRLAGGSYNEQFF
>.|TRBJ2-1|TRBD2|TRBV11-3
TGTGCCAGCAGCTTAGGGACTAGCGGCTACAATGAGCAGTTCTTC
CASSLGTSGYNEQFF
>.|TRBJ2-1|.|TRBV27
TGTGCCAGCAGTTTTCACCGGCTAGCCCATGAGCAGTTCTTC
CASSFHRLAHEQFF
>.|TRBJ2-1|TRBD2|TRBV28
TGTGCCAGCAGCCCAGGACTAGCGGTTTCTAATGAGCAGTTCTTC
CASSPGLAVSNEQFF
>.|TRBJ2-7|TRBD2|TRBV27
TGTGCCAGCAGTTTGGGGGGGAGAGGCCCGTCCTACGAGCAGTACTTC
CASSLGGRGPSYEQYF
>.|TRBJ2-7|.|TRBV4-1
TGCGCCAGCAGCCTCGAGCCTTCCTACGAGCAGTACTTC
CASSLEPSYEQYF
>.|TRBJ2-5|TRBD2|TRBV7-2
TGTGCCAGCAGCGCCCAACTAGCGGCACAAGAGACCCAGTACTTC
CASSAQLAAQETQYF
>.|TRBJ1-2|.|TRBV27
TGTGCCAGCAGCCTAAGACAGAACTATGGCTACACCTTC
CASSLRQNYGYTF
>.|TRBJ2-3|TRBD2|TRBV7-9
TGTGCCAGCAGCTCCCTGGGCGGGGGAACAGATACGCAGTATTTT
CASSSLGGGTDTQYF